The 7 T cell receptor beta chains given below trace back to one sample, sequenced in a study of T cells after yellow fever vaccination. TCRdb called the 5' RACE reads again in MiXCR, with one record for every CDR3 protein. This sample has roughly 340,000 distinct CDR3 sequences, with approximately 4% found just once. The specimen was PBMCs, collected 5 days after the yellow fever booster vaccination. Every receptor here comes from a man between 18 and 29 years old who received the YFV17D yellow fever vaccine.

As to this clonotype: One end of the junction varies from germline; a read error may be responsible. This chain connects TRBV7-9 to TRBJ1-2, with 7 bases identical to TRBD1. CDR1 is SEHNR and CDR2 is FQNEAQ in the germline V gene (reference sequence). This CDR3 has 14 residues. CDR3 sequence (DNA): TGTGCCAGCAGCCTATACGGGACAGTCGGCGGCTACATCTTC. Amino acid sequence: CASSLYGTVGGYIF.

This chain links TRBV6-2 or TRBV6-3 with TRBJ2-7; D gene unclear. In germline, CDR1 is MNHEY, CDR2 SVGEGT. The CDR3 extends over 13 amino acids. Between the trimmed V and J ends, which lost 6 bases and 3 bases, there was a span of 12 bases. CDR3: CASRPLLNYEQYF. The CDR3, as DNA: TGTGCCAGCAGACCACTATTAAACTACGAGCAGTACTTC.

This clonotype was seen a handful of times. CDR3 loop: CASSSSAGRQETQYF. In DNA form, the CDR3 reads TGTGCCAGCAGCTCATCAGCGGGGAGACAAGAGACCCAGTACTTC. The rearrangement joins TRBV11-1 to TRBJ2-5; 7 nucleotides match TRBD2. The CDR3 runs 15 residues. J was trimmed by 2 bases and V by 4 bases; bases with no gene match: 7. Germline loops: CDR1 SGHAT, CDR2 FQDESV (reference sequence).

There are a few counts of this clonotype. The chain combines TRBV10-3 with TRBJ2-7; 10 bases map to TRBD1. The CDR3 extends over 17 amino acids. Per the germline V gene, CDR1 is ENHRY and CDR2 is SYGVKD. V shed 3 bases, J shed 0 bases, and the junction held 8 bases outside the gene matches. In DNA form, the CDR3 reads TGTGCCATCAGTGATCCGCGGAGGACAGGGGGCTCCTACGAGCAGTACGTC. Its protein product is CAISDPRRTGGSYEQYV.

This clonotype was seen more than once but under ten times. The rearrangement uses TRBV18 and TRBJ2-5; D gene ambiguous. Trimming took off 2 bases at V and 3 bases at J, with 7 bases between the two ends. There are 13 residues in the CDR3. The germline CDR1 and CDR2 sequences are KGHSH and LQKENI. The CDR3 DNA follows: TGTGCCAGCTCACCATTGGTTAAAGAGACCCAGTACTTC. Amino acid sequence: CASSPLVKETQYF.

This chain connects TRBV6-5 to TRBJ1-5, with unresolved D. V was clipped by 5 bases and J by 7 bases, with 12 bases between them. The germline V gene has CDR1 MNHEY and CDR2 SVGAGI. This CDR3 has 13 amino acids. Written as DNA, the CDR3 is TGTGCCAGCAGTGCGGGGTTTTGGCAGCCCCAGCATTTT. Its translation is CASSAGFWQPQHF.

This clonotype was picked up a small number of times. The gene calls are TRBV5-4 and TRBJ2-5; 10 bases fit TRBD2. This CDR3 has 16 amino acids. J was trimmed by 5 bases and V by 2 bases; bases with no gene match: 9. The germline CDR1 and CDR2 sequences are SGHNT and YYREEE (reference sequence). CDR3 region: CASSFTAGGGRETQYF. The CDR3 DNA is TGTGCCAGCAGCTTTACAGCGGGGGGGGGGCGCGAGACCCAGTACTTC.